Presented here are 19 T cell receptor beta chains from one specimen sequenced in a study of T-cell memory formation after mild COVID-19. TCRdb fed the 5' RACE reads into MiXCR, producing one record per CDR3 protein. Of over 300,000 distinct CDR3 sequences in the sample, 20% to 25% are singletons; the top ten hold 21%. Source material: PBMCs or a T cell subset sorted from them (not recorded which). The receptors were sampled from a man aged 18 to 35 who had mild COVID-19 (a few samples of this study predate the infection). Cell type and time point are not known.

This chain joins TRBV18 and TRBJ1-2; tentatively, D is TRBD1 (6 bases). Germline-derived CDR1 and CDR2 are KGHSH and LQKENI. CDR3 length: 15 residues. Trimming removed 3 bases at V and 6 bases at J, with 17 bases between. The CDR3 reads CASSPGQFGGNGYTF. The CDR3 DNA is TGTGCCAGCTCACCTGGACAGTTCGGCGGTAATGGCTACACCTTC.

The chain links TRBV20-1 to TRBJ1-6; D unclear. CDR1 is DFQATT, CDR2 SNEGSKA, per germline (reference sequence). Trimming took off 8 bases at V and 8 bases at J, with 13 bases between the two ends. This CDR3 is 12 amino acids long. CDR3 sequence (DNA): TGCAGTATCGGGCAAAGGGATTCACCCCTCCACTTT. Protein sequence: CSIGQRDSPLHF.

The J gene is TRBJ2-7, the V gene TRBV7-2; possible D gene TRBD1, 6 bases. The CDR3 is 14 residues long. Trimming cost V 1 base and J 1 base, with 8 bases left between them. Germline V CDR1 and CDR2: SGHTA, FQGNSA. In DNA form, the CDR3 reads TGTGCCAGCAGCTTAGACAGGGCTTCCTACGAGCAGTACTTC. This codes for CASSLDRASYEQYF.

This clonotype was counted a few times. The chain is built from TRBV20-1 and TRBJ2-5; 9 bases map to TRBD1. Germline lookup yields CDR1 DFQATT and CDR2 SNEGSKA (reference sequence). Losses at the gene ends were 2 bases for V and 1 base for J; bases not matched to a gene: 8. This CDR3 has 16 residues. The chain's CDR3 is CSARSLSDRGQETQYF. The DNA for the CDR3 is TGCAGTGCTAGATCGCTCTCGGACAGGGGCCAAGAGACCCAGTACTTC.

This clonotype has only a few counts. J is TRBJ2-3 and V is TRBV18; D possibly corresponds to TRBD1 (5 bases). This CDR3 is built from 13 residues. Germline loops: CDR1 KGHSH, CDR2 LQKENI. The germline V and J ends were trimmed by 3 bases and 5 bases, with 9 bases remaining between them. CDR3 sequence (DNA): TGTGCCAGCTCACCTTCAGGGATAGATACGCAGTATTTT. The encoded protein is CASSPSGIDTQYF.

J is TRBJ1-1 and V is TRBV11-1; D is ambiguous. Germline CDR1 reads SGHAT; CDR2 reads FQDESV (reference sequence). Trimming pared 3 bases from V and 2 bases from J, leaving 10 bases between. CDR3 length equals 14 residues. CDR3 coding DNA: TGTGCCAGCAGCTTGTCCTCAGTAAACACTGAAGCTTTCTTT. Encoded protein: CASSLSSVNTEAFF.

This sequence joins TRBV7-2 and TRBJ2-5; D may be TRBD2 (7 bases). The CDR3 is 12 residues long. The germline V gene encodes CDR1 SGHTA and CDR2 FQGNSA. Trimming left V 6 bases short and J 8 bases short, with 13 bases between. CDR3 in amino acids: CASRPTGGTQYF. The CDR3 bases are TGTGCCAGCAGGCCTACGGGGGGCACCCAGTACTTC.

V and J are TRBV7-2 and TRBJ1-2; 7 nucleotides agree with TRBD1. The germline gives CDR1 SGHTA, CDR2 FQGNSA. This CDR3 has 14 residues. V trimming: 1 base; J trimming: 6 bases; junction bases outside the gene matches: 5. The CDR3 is CASSLVAGGNGYTF. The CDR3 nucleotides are TGTGCCAGCAGCTTAGTTGCAGGGGGAAATGGCTACACCTTC.

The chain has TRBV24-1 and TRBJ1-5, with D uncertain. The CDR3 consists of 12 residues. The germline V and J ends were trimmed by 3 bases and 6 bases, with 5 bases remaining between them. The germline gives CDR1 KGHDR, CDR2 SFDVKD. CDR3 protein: CATSDDGQPQHF. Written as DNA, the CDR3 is TGTGCCACCAGTGATGATGGTCAGCCCCAGCATTTT.

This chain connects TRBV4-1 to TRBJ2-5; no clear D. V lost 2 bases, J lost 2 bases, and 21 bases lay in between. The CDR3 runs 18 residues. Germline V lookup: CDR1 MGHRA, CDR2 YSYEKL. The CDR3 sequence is CASSQTPGGGMIQETQYF. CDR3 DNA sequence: TGCGCCAGCAGCCAAACCCCAGGCGGTGGGATGATTCAAGAGACCCAGTACTTC.

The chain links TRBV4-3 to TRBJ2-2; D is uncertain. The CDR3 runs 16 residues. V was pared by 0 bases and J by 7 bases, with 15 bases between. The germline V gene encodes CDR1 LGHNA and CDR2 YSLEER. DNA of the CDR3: TGCGCCAGCAGCCAAGATCGTGTCGGGTTGTACGGGGAGCTGTTTTTT. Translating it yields CASSQDRVGLYGELFF.

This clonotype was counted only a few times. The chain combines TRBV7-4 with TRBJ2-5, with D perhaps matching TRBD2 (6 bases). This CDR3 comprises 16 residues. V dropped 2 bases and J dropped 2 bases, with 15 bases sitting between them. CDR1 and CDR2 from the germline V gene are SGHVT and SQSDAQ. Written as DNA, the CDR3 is TGTGCCAGCAGCTTAACGGGGCGGGGATGTCAAGAGACCCAGTACTTC. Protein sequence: CASSLTGRGCQETQYF.

The CDR3 region has the DNA TGTGCCAGCAGTGCTGGACGCTACAATGAGCAGTTCTTC. Translating it yields CASSAGRYNEQFF. The V and J genes are TRBV6-2 or TRBV6-3 and TRBJ2-1; D unclear. Germline CDR1 and CDR2: MNHEY and SVGEGT. V was shortened by 5 bases and J by 3 bases, with 8 bases between the two germline ends. This CDR3 contains 13 residues.

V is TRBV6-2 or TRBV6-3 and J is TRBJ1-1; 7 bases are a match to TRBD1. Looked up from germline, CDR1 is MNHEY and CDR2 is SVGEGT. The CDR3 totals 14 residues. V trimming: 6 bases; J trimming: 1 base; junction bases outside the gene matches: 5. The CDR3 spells CASRAGGANTEAFF. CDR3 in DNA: TGTGCCAGCAGGGCAGGGGGAGCGAACACTGAAGCTTTCTTT.

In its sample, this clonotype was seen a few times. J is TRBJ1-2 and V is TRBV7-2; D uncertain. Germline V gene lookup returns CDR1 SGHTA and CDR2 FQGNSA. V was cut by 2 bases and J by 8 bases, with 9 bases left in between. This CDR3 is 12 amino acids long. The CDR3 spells CASSLSRRGYTF. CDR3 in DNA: TGTGCCAGCAGCTTAAGCCGACGCGGCTACACCTTC. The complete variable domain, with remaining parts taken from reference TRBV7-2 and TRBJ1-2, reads GAGVSQSPSNKVTEKGKDVELRCDPISGHTALYWYRQSLGQGLEFLIYFQGNSAPDKSGLPSDRFSAERTGGSVSTLTIQRTQQEDSAVYLCASSLSRRGYTFGSGTRLTVV.

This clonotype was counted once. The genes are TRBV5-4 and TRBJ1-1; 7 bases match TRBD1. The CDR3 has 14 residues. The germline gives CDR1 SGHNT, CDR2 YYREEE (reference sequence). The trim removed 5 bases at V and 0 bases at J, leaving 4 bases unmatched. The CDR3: CASRGQRMNTEAFF. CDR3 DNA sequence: TGTGCCAGCAGGGGACAGCGGATGAACACTGAAGCTTTCTTT.

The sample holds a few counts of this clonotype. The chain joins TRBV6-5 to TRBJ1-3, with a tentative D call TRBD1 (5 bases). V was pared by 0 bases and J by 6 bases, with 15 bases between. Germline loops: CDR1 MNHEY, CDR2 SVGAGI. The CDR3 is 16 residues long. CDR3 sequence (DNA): TGTGCCAGCAGTTACTCCCAGGGCGCCGCCTCAAACACCATATATTTT. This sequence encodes CASSYSQGAASNTIYF.

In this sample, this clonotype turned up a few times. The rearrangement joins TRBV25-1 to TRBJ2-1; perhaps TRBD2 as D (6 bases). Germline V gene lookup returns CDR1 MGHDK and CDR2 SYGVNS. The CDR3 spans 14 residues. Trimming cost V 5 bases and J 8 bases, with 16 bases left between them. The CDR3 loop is CASSLSGGWDEQFF. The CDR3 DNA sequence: TGTGCCAGCAGTCTGAGCGGAGGGTGGGATGAGCAGTTCTTC.

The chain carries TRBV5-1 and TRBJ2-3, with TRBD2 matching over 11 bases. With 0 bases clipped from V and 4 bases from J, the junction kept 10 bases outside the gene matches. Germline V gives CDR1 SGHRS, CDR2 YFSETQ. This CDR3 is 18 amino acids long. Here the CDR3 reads CASSLAPSGGLTADTQYF. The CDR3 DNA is TGCGCCAGCAGCTTGGCGCCTAGCGGGGGGCTAACGGCAGATACGCAGTATTTT.